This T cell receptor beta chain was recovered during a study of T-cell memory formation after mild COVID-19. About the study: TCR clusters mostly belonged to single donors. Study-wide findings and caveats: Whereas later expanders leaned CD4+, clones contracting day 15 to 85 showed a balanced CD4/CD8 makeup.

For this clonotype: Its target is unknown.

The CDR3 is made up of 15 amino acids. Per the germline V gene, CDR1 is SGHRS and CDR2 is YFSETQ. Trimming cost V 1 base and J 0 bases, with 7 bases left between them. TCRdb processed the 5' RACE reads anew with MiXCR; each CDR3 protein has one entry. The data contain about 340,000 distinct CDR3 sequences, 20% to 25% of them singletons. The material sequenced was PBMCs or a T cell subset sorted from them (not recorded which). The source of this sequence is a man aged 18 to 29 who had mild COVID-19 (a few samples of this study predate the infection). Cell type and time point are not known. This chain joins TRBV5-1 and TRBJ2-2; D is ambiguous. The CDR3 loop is CASSLRATNTGELFF. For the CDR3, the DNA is TGCGCCAGCAGCTTGAGGGCTACGAACACCGGGGAGCTGTTTTTT.